The 11 T cell receptor beta chains below all came from one sample that was sequenced in a study of identical twins. TCRdb re-analysed the 5' RACE reads in MiXCR, keeping a single row per CDR3 protein. The sample consists of about 570,000 distinct CDR3 sequences, 9.5% to 10% of them appearing once. These same records also appear under a second study, on yellow fever vaccine responses in identical twins.

Sample: PBMCs. The receptors were sampled from a woman between 18 and 30 years old in good health.

The sample holds many counts of this clonotype. J is TRBJ2-7 and V is TRBV28; 7 nucleotides align to TRBD1. Germline CDR1 MDHEN, CDR2 SYDVKM. V dropped 5 bases and J dropped 3; count of bases not matched to a gene: 7. The CDR3 extends over 14 amino acids. The CDR3 here is CASSGTEINYEQYF. In nucleotides, the CDR3 is TGTGCCAGCAGTGGGACAGAGATCAACTACGAGCAGTACTTC.

This clonotype was observed a few times. The V call is TRBV29-1, the J call TRBJ2-1; TRBD2 is a possible D gene (7 bases). With 7 bases removed from V and 10 bases from J, the gap between germline ends came to 23 bases. Germline V gene data show CDR1 as SQVTM and CDR2 as ANQGSEA. CDR3 length: 14 amino acids. In nucleotides, the CDR3 is TGCAGCGGAACGATGGGGGGAGGGGGTGCGGAGCAGTTCTTC. As protein: CSGTMGGGGAEQFF.

The chain couples TRBV4-1 to TRBJ1-3; 11 nucleotides match TRBD1. Germline V gives CDR1 MGHRA, CDR2 YSYEKL. The CDR3 is made up of 16 amino acids. V shed 0 bases, J shed 8 bases, and the junction held 6 bases outside the gene matches. The chain's CDR3 is CASSQDPTGQGDTIYF. In nucleotides, the CDR3 is TGCGCCAGCAGCCAAGATCCGACGGGACAGGGGGACACCATATATTTT.

This clonotype was seen a handful of times. The gene calls are TRBV15 and TRBJ2-3; D is uncertain. This CDR3 is built from 14 residues. Trimming took 0 bases from V and 3 from J, leaving 7 bases between them. Germline CDR1 reads LNHNV; CDR2 reads YYDKDF (reference sequence). The CDR3 here is CATSRDIATDTQYF. The CDR3, as DNA: TGTGCCACCAGCAGAGATATCGCGACAGATACGCAGTATTTT.

This clonotype was seen only a few times. The chain joins TRBV6-2 or TRBV6-3 to TRBJ2-1, with D unresolved. V lost 2 bases to trimming and J lost 5 bases, with 10 bases between them. The CDR3 extends over 14 amino acids. CDR1 and CDR2 (germline): MNHEY, SVGEGT. CDR3 in amino acids: CASSYGGKDNEQFF. The CDR3 DNA sequence: TGTGCCAGCAGTTACGGTGGGAAAGACAATGAGCAGTTCTTC.

This clonotype was counted many times. DNA for the CDR3: TGCAGTGCTAGACAGGGGGCGAGCAATCAGCCCCAGCATTTT. Translated, it gives CSARQGASNQPQHF. The chain joins TRBV20-1 to TRBJ1-5, with 8 bases aligning to TRBD1. CDR3 length equals 14 residues. From germline, CDR1 is DFQATT and CDR2 SNEGSKA (reference sequence). V lost 2 bases to trimming and J lost 1 base; unmatched junction nucleotides: 1.

The rearrangement joins TRBV19 to TRBJ2-1; D is unresolved. This CDR3 is 14 amino acids long. Germline CDR1 reads LNHDA; CDR2 reads SQIVND (reference sequence). V gave up 1 base and J gave up 3 bases, with 7 bases separating them. The CDR3 nucleotides are TGTGCCAGTAGTATAGGCAGGAGCTACAATGAGCAGTTCTTC. It encodes CASSIGRSYNEQFF.

This clonotype has a count of ten or more. The rearrangement links TRBV20-1 to TRBJ2-7; 10 nucleotides align to TRBD2. Looked up from germline, CDR1 is DFQATT and CDR2 is SNEGSKA (reference sequence). V dropped 2 bases and J dropped 5; count of bases not matched to a gene: 12. The CDR3 extends over 16 amino acids. DNA for the CDR3: TGCAGTGCTAGAAGGGAGTTGGGACTAGCGAGGAACGAGCAGTACTTC. Encoded protein: CSARRELGLARNEQYF.

This clonotype was recorded a few times. The rearrangement uses TRBV5-1 and TRBJ2-5; 7 positions agree with TRBD2. Germline-derived CDR1 and CDR2 are SGHRS and YFSETQ. J gave up 1 base and V 4 bases, and 13 bases lay outside the gene matches. CDR3 size: 17 residues. DNA of the CDR3: TGCGCCAGCAGCCGCCCACGCGCGGGAGATCCCCAAGAGACCCAGTACTTC. Its translation is CASSRPRAGDPQETQYF.

The chain employs TRBV28 and TRBJ2-3, with a tentative D call TRBD2 (6 bases). The CDR3 runs to 13 residues. The V gene's germline CDR1 is MDHEN and CDR2 SYDVKM. Trimming left V 8 bases short and J 1 base short, with 10 bases between. The CDR3 DNA follows: TGTGCCAGCCTATGGGGGGGCACAGATACGCAGTATTTT. Its translation is CASLWGGTDTQYF.

A few counts support this clonotype. The J gene is TRBJ1-5, the V gene TRBV18; D may be TRBD1 (6 bases). This CDR3 region has 15 residues. The germline gives CDR1 KGHSH, CDR2 LQKENI. The ends were cut back, 2 bases at V and 6 bases at J, with 14 bases in the middle. Here the CDR3 DNA reads TGTGCCAGCTCACCATCCAAACAGGGAAGTCAGCCCCAGCATTTT. Translated, it gives CASSPSKQGSQPQHF.